The entry that follows covers one T cell receptor beta chain sequence. Its antigen is as yet unknown. Full-length variable regions came from constant-region reverse primers plus semi-nested Nested Universal Primer A PCR. TCRdb passed the 5' RACE reads through MiXCR, listing each CDR3 protein once. Altogether tens of thousands of distinct CDR3 sequences are present, roughly 25% being singletons, with the ten largest covering roughly 4.5%. Study conclusions and caveats: Tumor Tregs overlapped most with tumor, then blood, naive CD4+ cells.

The CDR3 totals 13 residues. V lost 3 bases and J lost 10, with 10 bases in between. This TCR came from a female donor with breast cancer. The sequenced sample consisted of memory CD4+ T cells sorted from blood. Subset given: memory CD4+ T cells, CD4+CD45RO+CD25-. The chain links TRBV12-3 or TRBV12-4 to TRBJ1-6, with D uncertain. The CDR3 bases are TGTGCCAGCAGTTTGGCGCTCGGGTCACCCCTCCACTTT. This gives the protein CASSLALGSPLHF.